The 9 T cell receptor beta chains in this list originate from one sample, sequenced in a study of OX40 agonist ivuxolimab in advanced cancers. Sequencing was performed with immunoSEQ multiplex PCR; in TCRdb, only in-frame clones are kept and a portion is missing. The data contain 55,000 to 65,000 clones, more than 85% of them singletons. The source was CD4+ or CD8+ T cells sorted from blood, collected in a trial of the OX40 agonist ivuxolimab. The source is an adult with an advanced solid tumor such as melanoma, head and neck, liver or kidney cancer.

V and J are TRBV7-9 and TRBJ2-1; D is unclear. CDR3 size: 13 residues. V lost 1 base to trimming and J lost 7 bases, with 8 bases between them. From germline, CDR1 is SEHNR and CDR2 FQNEAQ (reference sequence). The CDR3 is CASSLEGWNEQFF. The CDR3, as DNA: TGTGCCAGCAGCTTAGAGGGTTGGAATGAGCAGTTCTTC.

V is TRBV4-1 and J is TRBJ2-2; D is undetermined. V lost 5 bases and J lost 6, with 16 bases in between. The CDR3 totals 15 residues. CDR1 and CDR2 from the germline V gene are MGHRA and YSYEKL. The CDR3 sequence: CASSDLPGLPGELFF. The CDR3 DNA follows: TGCGCCAGCAGCGACCTCCCCGGCCTCCCCGGGGAGCTGTTTTTT.

This chain links TRBV28 with TRBJ2-7; 7 bases line up with TRBD1. This CDR3 has 14 residues. CDR1 is MDHEN and CDR2 is SYDVKM in the germline V gene. V gave up 3 bases and J gave up 2 bases; unmatched junction bases: 4. In nucleotides, the CDR3 is TGTGCCAGCAGTTTCGGACAGGTCCCCTACGAGCAGTACTTC. It translates to CASSFGQVPYEQYF.

The J gene is TRBJ1-3, the V gene TRBV2; TRBD1 might be the D (6 bases). The CDR3 sequence is 15 residues long. Trimming removed 8 bases from V and 0 bases from J, with 14 bases in between. CDR1 and CDR2 (germline): SNHLY, FYNNEI. The CDR3 DNA reads TGTGCCAGCCTCAAAAACAGGGTCTCTGGAAACACCATATATTTT. It yields the protein CASLKNRVSGNTIYF.

The CDR3 loop is CASSLGQGEAFF. In DNA form, the CDR3 reads TGTGCCAGCAGCTTGGGACAGGGTGAAGCTTTCTTT. V is TRBV5-4 and J is TRBJ1-1, with 7 bases identical to TRBD1. The germline CDR1 and CDR2 sequences are SGHNT and YYREEE (reference sequence). V trimming: 0 bases; J trimming: 7 bases; junction bases outside the gene matches: 0. The CDR3 runs 12 residues.

This chain connects TRBV5-6 to TRBJ1-2; 8 bases are shared with TRBD1. Germline lookup yields CDR1 SGHDT and CDR2 YYEEEE. There are 14 residues in the CDR3. J was trimmed by 4 bases and V by 3 bases; bases with no gene match: 5. The DNA for the CDR3 is TGTGCCAGCAGCTGGGAGACAGGGGTCTATGGCTACACCTTC. Residues: CASSWETGVYGYTF. The complete variable domain, with remaining parts taken from reference TRBV5-6 and TRBJ1-2, reads DAGVTQSPTHLIKTRGQQVTLRCSPKSGHDTVSWYQQALGQGPQFIFQYYEEEERQRGNFPDRFSGHQFPNYSSELNVNALLLGDSALYLCASSWETGVYGYTFGSGTRLTVV.

V usage is TRBV9 and J usage is TRBJ2-1; D ambiguous. The CDR3 runs to 15 residues. Germline assignment: CDR1 SGDLS and CDR2 YYNGEE. The V gene lost 4 bases and the J gene lost 5 bases, with 16 bases spanning the gap. Here the CDR3 reads CASSPPQKKDNEQFF. CDR3 nucleotide sequence: TGTGCCAGCAGCCCCCCACAAAAAAAGGACAATGAGCAGTTCTTC.

This clone appeared once. The V and J genes are TRBV5-4 and TRBJ1-3; D is undetermined. V dropped 0 bases and J dropped 4 bases, with 8 bases sitting between them. Germline assignment: CDR1 SGHNT and CDR2 YYREEE (reference sequence). The CDR3 length is 14 residues. The CDR3 DNA sequence: TGTGCCAGCAGCTTGGAAGGGTCAGGAAACACCATATATTTT. Translation: CASSLEGSGNTIYF. The variable domain in full, completed from reference TRBV5-4 and TRBJ1-3, reads ETGVTQSPTHLIKTRGQQVTLRCSSQSGHNTVSWYQQALGQGPQFIFQYYREEENGRGNFPPRFSGLQFPNYSSELNVNALELDDSALYLCASSLEGSGNTIYFGEGSWLTVV.

V and J are TRBV6-1 and TRBJ2-2; 9 nucleotides align to TRBD1. CDR1 is MNHNS, CDR2 SASEGT, per germline. V lost 4 bases, J lost 2 bases, and 8 bases stayed unmatched. There are 17 residues in the CDR3. CDR3 residues: CASSVVMGQGNTGELFF. Here the CDR3 DNA reads TGTGCCAGCAGTGTGGTGATGGGACAGGGCAACACCGGGGAGCTGTTTTTT.